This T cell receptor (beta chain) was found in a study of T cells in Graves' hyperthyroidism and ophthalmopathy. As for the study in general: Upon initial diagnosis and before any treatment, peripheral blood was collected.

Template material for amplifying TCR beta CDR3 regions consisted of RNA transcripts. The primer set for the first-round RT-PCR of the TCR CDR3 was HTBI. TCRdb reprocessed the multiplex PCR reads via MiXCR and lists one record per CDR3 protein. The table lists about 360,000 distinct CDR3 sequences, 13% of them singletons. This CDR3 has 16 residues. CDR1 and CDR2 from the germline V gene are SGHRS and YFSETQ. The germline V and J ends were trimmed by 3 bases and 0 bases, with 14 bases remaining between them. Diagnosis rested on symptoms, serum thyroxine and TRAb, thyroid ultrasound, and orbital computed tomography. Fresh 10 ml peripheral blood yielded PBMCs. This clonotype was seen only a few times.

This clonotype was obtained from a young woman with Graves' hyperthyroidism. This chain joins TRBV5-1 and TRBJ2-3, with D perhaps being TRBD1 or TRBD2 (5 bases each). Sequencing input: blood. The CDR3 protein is CASSWGYSRSTDTQYF. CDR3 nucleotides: TGCGCCAGCAGCTGGGGGTACTCCAGGAGCACAGATACGCAGTATTTT.